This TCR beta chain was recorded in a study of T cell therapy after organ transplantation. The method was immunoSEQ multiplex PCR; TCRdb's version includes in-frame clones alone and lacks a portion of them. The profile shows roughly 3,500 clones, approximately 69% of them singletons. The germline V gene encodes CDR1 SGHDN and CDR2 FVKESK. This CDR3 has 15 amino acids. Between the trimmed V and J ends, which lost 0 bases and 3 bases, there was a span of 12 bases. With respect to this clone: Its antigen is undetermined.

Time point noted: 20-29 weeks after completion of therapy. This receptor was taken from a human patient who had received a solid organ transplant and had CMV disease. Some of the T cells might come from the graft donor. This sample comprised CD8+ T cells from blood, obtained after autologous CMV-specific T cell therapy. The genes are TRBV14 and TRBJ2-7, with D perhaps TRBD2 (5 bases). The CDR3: CASSQEAAVVYEQYF. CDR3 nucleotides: TGTGCCAGCAGCCAAGAGGCAGCGGTGGTCTACGAGCAGTACTTC.